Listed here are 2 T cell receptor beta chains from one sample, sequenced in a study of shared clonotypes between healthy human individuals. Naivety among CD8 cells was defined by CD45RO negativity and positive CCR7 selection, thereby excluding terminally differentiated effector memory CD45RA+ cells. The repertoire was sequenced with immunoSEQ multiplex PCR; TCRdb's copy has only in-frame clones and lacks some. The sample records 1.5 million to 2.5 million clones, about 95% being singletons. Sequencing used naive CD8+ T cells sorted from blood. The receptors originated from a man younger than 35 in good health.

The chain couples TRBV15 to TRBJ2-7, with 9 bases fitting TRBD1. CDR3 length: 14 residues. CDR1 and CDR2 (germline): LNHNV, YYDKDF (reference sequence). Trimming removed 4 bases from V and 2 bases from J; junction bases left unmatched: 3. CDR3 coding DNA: TGTGCCACCAGCACCCGGGACAGGGCCTACGAGCAGTACTTC. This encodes CATSTRDRAYEQYF. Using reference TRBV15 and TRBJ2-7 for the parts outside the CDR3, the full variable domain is DAMVIQNPRYQVTQFGKPVTLSCSQTLNHNVMYWYQQKSSQAPKLLFHYYDKDFNNEADTPDNFQSRRPNTSFCFLDIRSPGLGDTAMYLCATSTRDRAYEQYFGPGTRLTVT.

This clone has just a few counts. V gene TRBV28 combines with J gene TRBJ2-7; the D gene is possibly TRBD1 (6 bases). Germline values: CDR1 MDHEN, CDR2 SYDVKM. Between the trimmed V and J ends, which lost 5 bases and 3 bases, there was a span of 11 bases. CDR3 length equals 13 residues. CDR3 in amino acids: CASSPGHLYEQYF. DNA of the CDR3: TGTGCCAGCAGTCCGGGACACCTCTACGAGCAGTACTTC. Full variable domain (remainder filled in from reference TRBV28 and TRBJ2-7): DVKVTQSSRYLVKRTGEKVFLECVQDMDHENMFWYRQDPGLGLRLIYFSYDVKMKEKGDIPEGYSVSREKKERFSLILESASTNQTSMYLCASSPGHLYEQYFGPGTRLTVT.